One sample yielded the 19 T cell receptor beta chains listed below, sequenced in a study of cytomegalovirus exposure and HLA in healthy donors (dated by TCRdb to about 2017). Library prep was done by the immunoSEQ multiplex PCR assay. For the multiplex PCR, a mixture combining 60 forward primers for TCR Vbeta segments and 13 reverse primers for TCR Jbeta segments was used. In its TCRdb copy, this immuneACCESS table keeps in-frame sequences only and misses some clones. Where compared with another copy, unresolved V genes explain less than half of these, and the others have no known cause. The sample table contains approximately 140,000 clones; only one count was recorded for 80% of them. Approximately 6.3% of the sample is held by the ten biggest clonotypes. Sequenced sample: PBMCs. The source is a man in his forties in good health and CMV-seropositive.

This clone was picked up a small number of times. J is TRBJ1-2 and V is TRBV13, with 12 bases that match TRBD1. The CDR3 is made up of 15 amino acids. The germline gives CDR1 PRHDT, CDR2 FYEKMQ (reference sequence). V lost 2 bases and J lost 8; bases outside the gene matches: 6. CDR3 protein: CASSLRGQGATGYTF. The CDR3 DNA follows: TGTGCCAGCAGCTTACGGGGACAGGGGGCGACCGGCTACACCTTC.

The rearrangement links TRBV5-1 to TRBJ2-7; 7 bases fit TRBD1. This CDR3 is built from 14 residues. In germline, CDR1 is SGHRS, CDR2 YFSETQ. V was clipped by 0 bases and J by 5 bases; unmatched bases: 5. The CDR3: CASSLGDSRNEQYF. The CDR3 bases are TGCGCCAGCAGCTTGGGGGACAGCCGGAACGAGCAGTACTTC.

CDR3 DNA: TGTGCCAGCAGCTTTAGATGGGCTGGGAATGAGCAGTTCTTC. This codes for CASSFRWAGNEQFF. The chain links TRBV11-3 to TRBJ2-1; no clear D. Trimming cost V 3 bases and J 7 bases, with 13 bases left between them. This CDR3 is built from 14 residues. The germline V gene encodes CDR1 SGHNT and CDR2 YENEEA.

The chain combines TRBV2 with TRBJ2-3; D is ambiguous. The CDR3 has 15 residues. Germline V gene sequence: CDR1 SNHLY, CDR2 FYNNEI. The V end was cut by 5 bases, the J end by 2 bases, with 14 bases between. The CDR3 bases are TGTGCCAGCAGTATTCAGGTCGTTTCCACAGATACGCAGTATTTT. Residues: CASSIQVVSTDTQYF. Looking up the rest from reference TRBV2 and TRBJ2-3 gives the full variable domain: EPEVTQTPSHQVTQMGQEVILRCVPISNHLYFYWYRQILGQKVEFLVSFYNNEISEKSEIFDDQFSVERPDGSNFTLKIRSTKLEDSAMYFCASSIQVVSTDTQYFGPGTRLTVL.

The DNA of the CDR3 is TGTGCCGGCGGAGTTCCGGGGATGGGGAGCAATCAGCCCCAGCATTTT. This gives the protein CAGGVPGMGSNQPQHF. V and J are TRBV19 and TRBJ1-5; D gene uncertain. There are 16 residues in the CDR3. The V gene lost 11 bases and the J gene lost 1 base, with 21 bases spanning the gap. Per germline, CDR1 LNHDA and CDR2 SQIVND (reference sequence).

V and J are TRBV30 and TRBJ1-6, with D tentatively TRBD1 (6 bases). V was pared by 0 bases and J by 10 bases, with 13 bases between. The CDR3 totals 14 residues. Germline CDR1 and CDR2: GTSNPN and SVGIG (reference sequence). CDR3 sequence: CAWSVGGAGSPLHF. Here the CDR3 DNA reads TGTGCCTGGAGTGTAGGGGGGGCCGGGTCACCCCTCCACTTT.

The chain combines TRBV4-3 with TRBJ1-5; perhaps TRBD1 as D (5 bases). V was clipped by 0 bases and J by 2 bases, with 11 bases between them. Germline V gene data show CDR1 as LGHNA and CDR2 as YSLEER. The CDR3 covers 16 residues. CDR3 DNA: TGCGCCAGCAGCCAAGATCCAGGGTTGGGCAATCAGCCCCAGCATTTT. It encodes CASSQDPGLGNQPQHF.

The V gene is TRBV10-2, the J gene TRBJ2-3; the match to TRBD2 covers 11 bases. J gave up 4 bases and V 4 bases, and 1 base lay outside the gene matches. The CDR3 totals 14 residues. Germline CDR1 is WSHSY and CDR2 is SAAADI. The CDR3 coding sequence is TGCGCCAGCAGTGCTAGCGGGAGGCCAGATACGCAGTATTTT. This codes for CASSASGRPDTQYF.

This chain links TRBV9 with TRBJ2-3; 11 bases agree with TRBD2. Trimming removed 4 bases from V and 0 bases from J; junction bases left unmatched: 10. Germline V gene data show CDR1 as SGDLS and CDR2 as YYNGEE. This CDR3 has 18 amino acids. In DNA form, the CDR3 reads TGTGCCAGCAGCAAGACGGGACTAGCGGTTTCTAGCACAGATACGCAGTATTTT. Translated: CASSKTGLAVSSTDTQYF.

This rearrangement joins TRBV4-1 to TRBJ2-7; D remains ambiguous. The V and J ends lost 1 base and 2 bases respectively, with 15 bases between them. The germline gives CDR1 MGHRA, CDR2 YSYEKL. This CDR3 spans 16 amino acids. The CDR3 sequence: CASSQVESVSTYEQYF. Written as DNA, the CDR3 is TGCGCCAGCAGCCAAGTGGAGAGTGTGTCAACCTACGAGCAGTACTTC.

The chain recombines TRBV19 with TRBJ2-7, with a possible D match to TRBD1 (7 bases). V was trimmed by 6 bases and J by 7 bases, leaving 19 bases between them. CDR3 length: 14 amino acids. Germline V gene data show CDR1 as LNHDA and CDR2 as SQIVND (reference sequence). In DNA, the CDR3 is TGTGCCAGTAGCCCGGGGGCACAGGGGTCGGAGCAGTACTTC. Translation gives CASSPGAQGSEQYF. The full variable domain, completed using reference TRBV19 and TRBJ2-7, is DGGITQSPKYLFRKEGQNVTLSCEQNLNHDAMYWYRQDPGQGLRLIYYSQIVNDFQKGDIAEGYSVSREKKESFPLTVTSAQKNPTAFYLCASSPGAQGSEQYFGPGTRLTVT.

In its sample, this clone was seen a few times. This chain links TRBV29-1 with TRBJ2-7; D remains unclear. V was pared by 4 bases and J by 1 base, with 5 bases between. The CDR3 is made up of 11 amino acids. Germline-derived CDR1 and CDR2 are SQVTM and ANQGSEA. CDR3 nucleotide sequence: TGCAGCGTTGTTGTATCCTACGAGCAGTACTTC. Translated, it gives CSVVVSYEQYF.

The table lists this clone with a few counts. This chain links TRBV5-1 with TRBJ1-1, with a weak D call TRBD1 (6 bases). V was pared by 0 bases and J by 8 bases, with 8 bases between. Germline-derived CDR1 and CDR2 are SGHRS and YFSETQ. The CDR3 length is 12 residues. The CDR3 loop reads CASSLDRVEAFF. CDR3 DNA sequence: TGCGCCAGCAGCTTGGACAGGGTGGAAGCTTTCTTT.

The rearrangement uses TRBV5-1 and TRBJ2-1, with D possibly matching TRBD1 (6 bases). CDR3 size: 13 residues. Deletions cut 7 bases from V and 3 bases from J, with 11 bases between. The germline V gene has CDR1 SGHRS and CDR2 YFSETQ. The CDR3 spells CASRKDSYNEQFF. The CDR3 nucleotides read TGCGCCAGCCGTAAGGACAGCTACAATGAGCAGTTCTTC.

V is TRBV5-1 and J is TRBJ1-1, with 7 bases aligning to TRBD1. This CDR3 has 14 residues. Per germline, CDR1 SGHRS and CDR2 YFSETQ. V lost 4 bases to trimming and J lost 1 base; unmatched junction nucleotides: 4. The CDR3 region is CASSLGQKNTEAFF. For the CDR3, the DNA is TGCGCCAGCAGCCTGGGACAGAAGAACACTGAAGCTTTCTTT.

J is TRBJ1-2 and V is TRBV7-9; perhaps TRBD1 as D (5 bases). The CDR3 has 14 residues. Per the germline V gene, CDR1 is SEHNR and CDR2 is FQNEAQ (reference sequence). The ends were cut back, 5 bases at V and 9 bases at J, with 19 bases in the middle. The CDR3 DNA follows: TGTGCCAGCAGCGTCCCGGGGGGAGTTGGTAGCTACACCTTC. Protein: CASSVPGGVGSYTF.

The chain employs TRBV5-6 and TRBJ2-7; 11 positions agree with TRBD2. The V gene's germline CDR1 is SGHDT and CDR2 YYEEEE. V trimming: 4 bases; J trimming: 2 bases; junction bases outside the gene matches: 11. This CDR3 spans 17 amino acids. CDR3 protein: CASSRLPGLAVTYEQYF. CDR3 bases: TGTGCCAGCAGCAGACTACCGGGACTAGCGGTTACCTACGAGCAGTACTTC.

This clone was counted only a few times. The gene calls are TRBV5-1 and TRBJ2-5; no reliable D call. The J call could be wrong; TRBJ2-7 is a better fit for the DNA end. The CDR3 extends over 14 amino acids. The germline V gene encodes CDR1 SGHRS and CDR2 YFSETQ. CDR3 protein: CASSLGAASYEQYF. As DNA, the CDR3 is TGCGCCAGCAGCTTGGGCGCTGCTTCCTACGAGCAGTACTTC.

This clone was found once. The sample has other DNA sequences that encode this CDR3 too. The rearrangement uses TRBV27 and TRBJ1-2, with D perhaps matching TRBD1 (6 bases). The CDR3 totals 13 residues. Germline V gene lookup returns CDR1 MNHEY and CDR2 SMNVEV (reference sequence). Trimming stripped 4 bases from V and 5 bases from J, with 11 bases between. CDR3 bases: TGTGCCAGCAGTTCGACAGGAATATATGGCTACACCTTC. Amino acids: CASSSTGIYGYTF.